This is a list of T cell receptor beta chains from one sample in a study of blood T cell repertoires in COVID-19. Sequencing used immunoSEQ multiplex PCR; TCRdb keeps in-frame clones, though not all of them. The sample lists approximately 240,000 clones; approximately 79% were seen once. The sequenced material came from peripheral blood. The receptors here all came from a woman older than 75 with active or convalescent COVID-19. CDR3s include the opening cysteine and the closing phenylalanine or tryptophan. The order of the fields is J gene, V gene, D gene, clone size, CDR3 protein, CDR3 DNA. D genes are given only for firm matches. Size is stated for part of the rows, as once, few or many counts, or as a class when the clone is expanded.

J gene: TRBJ2-6; V gene: TRBV5-1; D gene: TRBD2; clone size: NA; CDR3 protein: CASSLGRLAGSSGANVLTF; CDR3 DNA: TGCGCCAGCAGCTTGGGTCGTCTAGCGGGGTCCTCTGGGGCCAACGTCCTGACTTTC
J gene: TRBJ2-7; V gene: TRBV27; D gene: TRBD1; clone size: NA; CDR3 protein: CASSSSGTGGEQYF; CDR3 DNA: TGTGCCAGCAGTTCGTCCGGGACAGGGGGCGAGCAGTACTTC
J gene: TRBJ2-1; V gene: TRBV10-1; D gene: NA; clone size: NA; CDR3 protein: CASSENLQDEQFF; CDR3 DNA: TGCGCCAGCAGTGAAAACTTGCAGGATGAGCAGTTCTTC
J gene: TRBJ1-1; V gene: TRBV18; D gene: TRBD1; clone size: NA; CDR3 protein: CASSVNRGGTEAFF; CDR3 DNA: TGTGCCAGCTCAGTTAACAGGGGTGGCACTGAAGCTTTCTTT
J gene: TRBJ1-5; V gene: TRBV19; D gene: NA; clone size: NA; CDR3 protein: CASSESTGQPQHF; CDR3 DNA: TGTGCCAGTAGTGAATCTACCGGGCAGCCCCAGCATTTT
J gene: TRBJ2-7; V gene: TRBV7-2; D gene: NA; clone size: NA; CDR3 protein: CASSLKYTPLYEQYF; CDR3 DNA: TGTGCCAGCAGCTTAAAATATACTCCCCTCTACGAGCAGTACTTC
J gene: TRBJ2-5; V gene: TRBV9; D gene: NA; clone size: once; CDR3 protein: CASNDGSAETQYF; CDR3 DNA: TGTGCCAGCAACGATGGTAGCGCGGAGACCCAGTACTTC
J gene: TRBJ2-7; V gene: TRBV7-8; D gene: TRBD2; clone size: NA; CDR3 protein: CASSSKTSGSGEQYF; CDR3 DNA: TGTGCCAGCAGTTCCAAGACTAGCGGGAGTGGAGAGCAGTACTTC
J gene: TRBJ1-2; V gene: TRBV28; D gene: TRBD1; clone size: NA; CDR3 protein: CASTPIGQGTGYTF; CDR3 DNA: TGTGCCAGCACTCCGATAGGACAGGGGACTGGCTACACCTTC
J gene: TRBJ1-6; V gene: TRBV6-5; D gene: NA; clone size: NA; CDR3 protein: CASREVNNSPLHF; CDR3 DNA: TGTGCCAGTCGAGAAGTTAATAATTCACCCCTCCACTTT
J gene: TRBJ2-2; V gene: TRBV4-2; D gene: NA; clone size: NA; CDR3 protein: CASSQDLGGASGELFF; CDR3 DNA: TGTGCCAGCAGCCAAGATTTAGGAGGGGCCAGCGGGGAGCTGTTTTTT
J gene: TRBJ1-2; V gene: TRBV7-2; D gene: TRBD1; clone size: NA; CDR3 protein: CASSPGTATAYGYTF; CDR3 DNA: TGTGCCAGCAGCCCAGGGACAGCTACTGCCTATGGCTACACCTTC
J gene: TRBJ1-2; V gene: TRBV28; D gene: NA; clone size: NA; CDR3 protein: CASSLGQFNYGYTF; CDR3 DNA: TGTGCCAGCAGTTTAGGACAGTTTAACTATGGCTACACCTTC
J gene: TRBJ1-5; V gene: TRBV18; D gene: TRBD1; clone size: once; CDR3 protein: CASSPATGGNQPQHF; CDR3 DNA: TGTGCCAGCTCACCCGCGACAGGGGGAAATCAGCCCCAGCATTTT
J gene: TRBJ1-2; V gene: TRBV25-1; D gene: TRBD1; clone size: NA; CDR3 protein: CASSGTGTEFNYGYTF; CDR3 DNA: TGTGCCAGCAGTGGAACCGGGACAGAATTTAACTATGGCTACACCTTC
J gene: TRBJ1-5; V gene: TRBV7-8; D gene: TRBD1; clone size: NA; CDR3 protein: CASSKLGGQGGQPQHF; CDR3 DNA: TGTGCCAGCAGCAAACTGGGAGGACAGGGGGGTCAGCCCCAGCATTTT
J gene: TRBJ2-1; V gene: TRBV7-2; D gene: TRBD2; clone size: few; CDR3 protein: CASSAQGAGVGNEQFF; CDR3 DNA: TGTGCCAGCAGCGCCCAAGGAGCGGGAGTAGGAAATGAGCAGTTCTTC
J gene: TRBJ1-5; V gene: TRBV20-1; D gene: NA; clone size: NA; CDR3 protein: CSASLGGVYSNQPQHF; CDR3 DNA: TGCAGTGCTAGTTTAGGGGGGGTTTATAGCAATCAGCCCCAGCATTTT
J gene: TRBJ1-2; V gene: TRBV10-1; D gene: NA; clone size: NA; CDR3 protein: CASSEPGTTSYTF; CDR3 DNA: TGCGCCAGCAGTGAGCCGGGGACTACAAGCTACACCTTC
J gene: TRBJ1-4; V gene: TRBV19; D gene: NA; clone size: NA; CDR3 protein: CASRDVGRKLFF; CDR3 DNA: TGTGCCAGTAGAGATGTTGGTAGAAAACTGTTTTTT
J gene: TRBJ1-2; V gene: TRBV19; D gene: NA; clone size: NA; CDR3 protein: CASSQGRDNYGYTF; CDR3 DNA: TGTGCCAGTAGCCAGGGGAGGGATAACTATGGCTACACCTTC
J gene: TRBJ1-2; V gene: TRBV5-4; D gene: NA; clone size: NA; CDR3 protein: CASSSQGPLVRGGYTF; CDR3 DNA: TGTGCCAGCAGCTCGCAGGGCCCCTTGGTCCGGGGGGGCTACACCTTC
J gene: TRBJ1-5; V gene: TRBV7-9; D gene: NA; clone size: NA; CDR3 protein: CASSSDGNQPQHF; CDR3 DNA: TGTGCCAGCAGCTCCGACGGGAATCAGCCCCAGCATTTT
J gene: TRBJ2-2; V gene: TRBV5-1; D gene: NA; clone size: NA; CDR3 protein: CASSPGLIRGELFF; CDR3 DNA: TGCGCCAGCAGCCCGGGACTCATTAGGGGGGAGCTGTTTTTT
J gene: TRBJ1-4; V gene: TRBV5-1; D gene: NA; clone size: NA; CDR3 protein: CASSFRGGATNEKLFF; CDR3 DNA: TGCGCCAGCAGCTTTCGCGGCGGAGCAACTAATGAAAAACTGTTTTTT
J gene: TRBJ2-7; V gene: TRBV10-1; D gene: NA; clone size: NA; CDR3 protein: CASSSSGSYEQYF; CDR3 DNA: TGCGCCAGCAGTTCCAGCGGCTCCTACGAGCAGTACTTC
J gene: TRBJ1-2; V gene: TRBV19; D gene: NA; clone size: NA; CDR3 protein: CASSIEVSPRYGYTF; CDR3 DNA: TGTGCCAGTAGTATAGAGGTTTCTCCGCGCTATGGCTACACCTTC
J gene: TRBJ1-4; V gene: TRBV15; D gene: TRBD1; clone size: once; CDR3 protein: CATSRGTGRTNEKLFF; CDR3 DNA: TGTGCCACCAGCAGGGGGACAGGGCGAACTAATGAAAAACTGTTTTTT
J gene: TRBJ1-6; V gene: TRBV7-2; D gene: NA; clone size: NA; CDR3 protein: CASSFGTGSSYNSPLHF; CDR3 DNA: TGTGCCAGCAGCTTCGGTACAGGGAGCTCCTATAATTCACCCCTCCACTTT
J gene: TRBJ1-3; V gene: TRBV2; D gene: NA; clone size: NA; CDR3 protein: CASSERGGFENTIYF; CDR3 DNA: TGTGCCAGCAGTGAACGGGGAGGGTTTGAAAACACCATATATTTT